The subject of this entry is one TCR beta chain. The antigen remains undetermined. Peripheral blood CD8+ and CD4+ T cells were profiled by TCR beta sequencing. FACS enriched CD8+ TEMRA cells, while bulk CD8+ and CD4+ were negatively isolated. The data belong to a study of CD8 T cells in Susac syndrome. The authors reverse transcribed roughly 0.5 to 1 ug RNA with random hexamers. It was immunoSEQ multiplex PCR that amplified TCR beta CDR3 across 54 Vbeta and 13 Jbeta. One entry per CDR3 protein results from TCRdb running MiXCR on the immunoSEQ multiplex PCR reads. Of approximately 160,000 distinct CDR3 sequences listed, 94% were seen once; the top ten hold roughly 0.1%. Germline CDR1 reads SGHNT; CDR2 reads YYREEE (reference sequence). CDR3 length equals 14 residues. The V end was cut by 3 bases, the J end by 3 bases, with 12 bases between. Overall study results and limits: The number of individuals included in the study's TCR sequencing and HLA analysis was acknowledged as relatively small.

Material: CD4+ T cells from PBMCs. The receptor was derived from a human donor with multiple sclerosis. The chain carries TRBV5-4 and TRBJ2-5; tentatively, D is TRBD2 (5 bases). The CDR3: CASSSAGTEETQYF. For the CDR3, the DNA is TGTGCCAGCAGCTCGGCGGGTACGGAAGAGACCCAGTACTTC.